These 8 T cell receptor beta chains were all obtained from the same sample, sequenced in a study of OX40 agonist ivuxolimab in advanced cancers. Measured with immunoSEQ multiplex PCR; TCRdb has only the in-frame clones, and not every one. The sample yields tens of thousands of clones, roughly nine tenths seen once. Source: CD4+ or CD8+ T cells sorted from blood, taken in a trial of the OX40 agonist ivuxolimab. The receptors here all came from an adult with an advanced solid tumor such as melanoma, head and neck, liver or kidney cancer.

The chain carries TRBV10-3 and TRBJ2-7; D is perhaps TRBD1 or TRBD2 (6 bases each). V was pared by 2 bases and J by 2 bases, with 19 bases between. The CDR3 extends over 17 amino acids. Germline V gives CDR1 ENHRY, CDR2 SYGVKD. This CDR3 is CAISESHRAQRAYEQYF. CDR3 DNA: TGTGCCATCAGTGAGAGTCACAGGGCCCAGCGGGCCTACGAGCAGTACTTC.

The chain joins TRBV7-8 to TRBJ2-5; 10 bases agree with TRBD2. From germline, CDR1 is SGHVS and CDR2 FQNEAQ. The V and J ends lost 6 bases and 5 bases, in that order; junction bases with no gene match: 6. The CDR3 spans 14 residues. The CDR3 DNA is TGTGCCAGCAGAAAGCGGGAGGGCACGGAGACCCAGTACTTC. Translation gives CASRKREGTETQYF.

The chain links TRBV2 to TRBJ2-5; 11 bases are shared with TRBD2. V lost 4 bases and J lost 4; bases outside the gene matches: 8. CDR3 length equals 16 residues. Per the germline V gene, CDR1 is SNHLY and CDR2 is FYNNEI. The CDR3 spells CASSGIAGGVGETQYF. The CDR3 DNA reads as TGTGCCAGCAGTGGCATAGCGGGAGGGGTGGGAGAGACCCAGTACTTC.

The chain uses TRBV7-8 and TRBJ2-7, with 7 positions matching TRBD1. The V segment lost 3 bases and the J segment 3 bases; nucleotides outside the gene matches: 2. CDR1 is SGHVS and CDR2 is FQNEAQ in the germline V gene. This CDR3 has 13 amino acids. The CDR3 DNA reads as TGTGCCAGCAGCTTCGGGACAGTCTACGAGCAGTACTTC. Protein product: CASSFGTVYEQYF.

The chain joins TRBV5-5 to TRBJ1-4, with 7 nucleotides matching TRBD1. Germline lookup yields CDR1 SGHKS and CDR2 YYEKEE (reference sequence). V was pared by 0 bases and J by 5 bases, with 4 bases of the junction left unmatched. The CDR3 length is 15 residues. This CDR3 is CASSLEQGINEKLFF. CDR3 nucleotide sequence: TGTGCCAGCAGCTTGGAACAGGGGATCAATGAAAAACTGTTTTTT.

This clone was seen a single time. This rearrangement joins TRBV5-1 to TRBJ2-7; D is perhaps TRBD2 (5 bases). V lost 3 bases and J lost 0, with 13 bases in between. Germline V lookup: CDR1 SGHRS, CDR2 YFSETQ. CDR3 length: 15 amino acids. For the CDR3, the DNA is TGCGCCAGCAGCTCCGGCGGGTCGGGCTCCTACGAGCAGTACTTC. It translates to CASSSGGSGSYEQYF.

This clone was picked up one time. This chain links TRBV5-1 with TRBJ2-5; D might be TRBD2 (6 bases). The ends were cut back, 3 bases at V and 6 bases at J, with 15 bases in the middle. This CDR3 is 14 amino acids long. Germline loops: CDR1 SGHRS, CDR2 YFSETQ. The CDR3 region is CASSSGAEGQTQYF. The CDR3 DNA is TGCGCCAGCAGCTCCGGAGCGGAGGGGCAGACCCAGTACTTC.

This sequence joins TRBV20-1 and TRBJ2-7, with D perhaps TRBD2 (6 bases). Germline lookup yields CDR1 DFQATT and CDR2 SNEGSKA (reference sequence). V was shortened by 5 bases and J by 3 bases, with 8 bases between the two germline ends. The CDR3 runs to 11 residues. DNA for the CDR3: TGCAGTGCTGCGCGGGACTACGAGCAGTACTTC. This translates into CSAARDYEQYF.